This T cell receptor beta chain was retrieved from a study of T cell changes during pregnancy in multiple sclerosis. Assay: immunoSEQ multiplex PCR; the TCRdb copy retains only in-frame clones and omits some. This sample has about 40,000 clones; around nine tenths occur once, and the top ten carry 0.43%. The CDR3 runs 15 residues. Germline loops: CDR1 SGHDT, CDR2 YYEEEE. V dropped 4 bases and J dropped 1; count of bases not matched to a gene: 7. This specimen was CD4+ T cells from peripheral blood mononuclear cells, taken in the third trimester of pregnancy. The chain couples TRBV5-6 to TRBJ1-2; 7 bases agree with TRBD1. This clonotype originated in a female donor with multiple sclerosis, enrolled in a pregnancy study. CDR3 DNA sequence: TGTGCCAGCAGCCCGGGACAGCTTTTTAACTATGGCTACACCTTC. Its translation: CASSPGQLFNYGYTF.